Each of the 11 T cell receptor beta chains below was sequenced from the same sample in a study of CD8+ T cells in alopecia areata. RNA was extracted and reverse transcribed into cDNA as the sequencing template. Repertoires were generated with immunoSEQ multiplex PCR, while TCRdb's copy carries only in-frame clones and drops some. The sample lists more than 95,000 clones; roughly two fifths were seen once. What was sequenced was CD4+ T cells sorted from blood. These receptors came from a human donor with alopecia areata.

The CDR3 here is CASSFSGQPQHF. CDR3 DNA: TGTGCCAGCAGTTTCTCAGGGCAGCCCCAGCATTTT. The chain recombines TRBV27 with TRBJ1-5, with a tentative D call TRBD1 (5 bases). V lost 3 bases and J lost 7, with 7 bases in between. The CDR3 totals 12 residues. Germline CDR1 is MNHEY and CDR2 is SMNVEV (reference sequence).

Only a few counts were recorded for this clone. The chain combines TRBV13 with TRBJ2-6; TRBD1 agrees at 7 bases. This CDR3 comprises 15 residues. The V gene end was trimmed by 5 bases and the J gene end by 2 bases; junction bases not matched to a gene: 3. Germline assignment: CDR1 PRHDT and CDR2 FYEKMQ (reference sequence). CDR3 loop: CASSPGTAGANVLTF. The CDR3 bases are TGTGCCAGCAGCCCAGGGACAGCTGGGGCCAACGTCCTGACTTTC.

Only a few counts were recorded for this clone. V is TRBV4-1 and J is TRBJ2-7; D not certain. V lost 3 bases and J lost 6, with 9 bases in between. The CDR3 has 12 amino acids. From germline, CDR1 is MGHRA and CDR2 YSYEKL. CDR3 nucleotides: TGCGCCAGCAGCCACCCCATGGGCGAGCAGTACTTC. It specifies CASSHPMGEQYF.

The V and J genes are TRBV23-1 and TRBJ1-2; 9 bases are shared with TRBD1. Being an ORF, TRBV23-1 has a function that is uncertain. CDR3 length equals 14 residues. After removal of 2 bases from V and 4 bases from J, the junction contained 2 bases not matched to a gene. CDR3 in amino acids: CASSQGQGPYGYTF. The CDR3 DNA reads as TGCGCCAGCAGTCAAGGACAGGGGCCCTATGGCTACACCTTC.

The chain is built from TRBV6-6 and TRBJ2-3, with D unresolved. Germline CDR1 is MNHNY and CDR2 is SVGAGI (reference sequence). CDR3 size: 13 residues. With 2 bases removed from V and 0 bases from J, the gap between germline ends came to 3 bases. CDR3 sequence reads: CASSYDSTDTQYF. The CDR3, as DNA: TGTGCCAGCAGTTACGACAGCACAGATACGCAGTATTTT.

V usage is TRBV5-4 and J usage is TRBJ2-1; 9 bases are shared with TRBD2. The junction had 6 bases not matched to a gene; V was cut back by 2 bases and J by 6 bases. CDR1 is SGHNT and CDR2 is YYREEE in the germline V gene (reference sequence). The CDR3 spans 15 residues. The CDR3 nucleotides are TGTGCCAGCAGCTTTGGTAGCGGGAGTTTCAATGAGCAGTTCTTC. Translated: CASSFGSGSFNEQFF.

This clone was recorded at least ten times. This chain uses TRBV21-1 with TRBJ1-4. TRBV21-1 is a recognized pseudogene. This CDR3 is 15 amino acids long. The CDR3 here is CASSRRPPGIEKLFF. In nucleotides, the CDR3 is TGTGCCAGCAGCAGAAGGCCCCCCGGGATTGAAAAACTGTTTTTT.

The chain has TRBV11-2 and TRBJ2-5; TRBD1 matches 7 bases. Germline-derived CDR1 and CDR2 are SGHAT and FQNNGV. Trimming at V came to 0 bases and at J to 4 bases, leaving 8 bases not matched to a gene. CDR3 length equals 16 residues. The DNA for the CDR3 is TGTGCCAGCAGCTTAGATTCCGCGGCAGGGGGAGAGACCCAGTACTTC. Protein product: CASSLDSAAGGETQYF. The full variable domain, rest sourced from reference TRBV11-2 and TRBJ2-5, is EAGVAQSPRYKIIEKRQSVAFWCNPISGHATLYWYQQILGQGPKLLIQFQNNGVVDDSQLPKDRFSAERLKGVDSTLKIQPAKLEDSAVYLCASSLDSAAGGETQYFGPGTRLLVL.

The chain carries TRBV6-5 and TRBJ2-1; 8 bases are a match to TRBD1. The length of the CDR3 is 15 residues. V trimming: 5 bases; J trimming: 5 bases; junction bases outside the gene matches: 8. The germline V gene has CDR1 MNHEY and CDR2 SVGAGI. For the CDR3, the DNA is TGTGCCAGCAGTACCGACAGGGGAACGAACAATGAGCAGTTCTTC. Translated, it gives CASSTDRGTNNEQFF.

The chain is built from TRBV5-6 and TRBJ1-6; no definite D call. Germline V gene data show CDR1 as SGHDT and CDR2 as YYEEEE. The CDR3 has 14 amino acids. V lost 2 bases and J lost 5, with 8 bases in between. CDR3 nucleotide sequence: TGTGCCAGCAGCTTCCGGGCTCATAATTCACCCCTCCACTTT. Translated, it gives CASSFRAHNSPLHF.

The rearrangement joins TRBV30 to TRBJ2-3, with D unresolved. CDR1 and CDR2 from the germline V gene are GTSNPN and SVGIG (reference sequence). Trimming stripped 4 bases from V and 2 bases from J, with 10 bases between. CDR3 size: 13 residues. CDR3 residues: CAWTNPPTDTQYF. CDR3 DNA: TGTGCCTGGACCAATCCCCCCACAGATACGCAGTATTTT.